This T cell receptor (beta chain) was observed in a study of regulatory T cells in long-lasting Graves disease. Study observations and caveats: Newly diagnosed Graves' patients had higher TCR diversity than persistent ones. More public clonotypes were shared by persistent patients (2,741) than by new patients (more than 950).

There are many counts of this clonotype. Its matching antigen is unknown. Trimming took 0 bases from V and 3 from J; bases not matched to a gene: 6. Per the germline V gene, CDR1 is SGHRS and CDR2 is YFSETQ. The CDR3 runs to 15 residues. HTBI primers from iRepertoire and Arm-PCR of CDR3 regions yielded the TCR beta libraries. TCRdb re-analysed the multiplex PCR reads in MiXCR, keeping a single row per CDR3 protein. Of around 400,000 distinct CDR3 sequences in the sample, around 16% were seen once. Indicated time point: newly diagnosed GD, antithyroid drugs for less than 3 months. PBMC RNA was the source of the TCR library.

V gene TRBV5-1 combines with J gene TRBJ2-7; TRBD1 agrees at 7 bases. This TCR derives from a female donor with Graves disease. The sample here was peripheral blood mononuclear cells (PBMCs), taken at new diagnosis, from a patient treated with antithyroid drugs. The CDR3 loop is CASSLGGGEFYEQYF. CDR3 in DNA: TGCGCCAGCAGCTTGGGAGGGGGCGAATTCTACGAGCAGTACTTC.